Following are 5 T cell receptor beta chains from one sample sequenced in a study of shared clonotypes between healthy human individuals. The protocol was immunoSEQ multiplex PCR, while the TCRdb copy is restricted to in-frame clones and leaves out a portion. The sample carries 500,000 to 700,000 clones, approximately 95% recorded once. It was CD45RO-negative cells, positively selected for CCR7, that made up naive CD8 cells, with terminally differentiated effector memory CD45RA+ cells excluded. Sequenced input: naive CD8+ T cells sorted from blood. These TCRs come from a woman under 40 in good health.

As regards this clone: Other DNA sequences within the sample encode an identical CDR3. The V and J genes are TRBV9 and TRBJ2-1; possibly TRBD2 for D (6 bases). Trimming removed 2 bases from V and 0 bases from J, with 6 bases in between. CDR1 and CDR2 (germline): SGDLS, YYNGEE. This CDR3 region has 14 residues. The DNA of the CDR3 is TGTGCCAGCAGCGTGGGGGGCTCCTACAATGAGCAGTTCTTC. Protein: CASSVGGSYNEQFF.

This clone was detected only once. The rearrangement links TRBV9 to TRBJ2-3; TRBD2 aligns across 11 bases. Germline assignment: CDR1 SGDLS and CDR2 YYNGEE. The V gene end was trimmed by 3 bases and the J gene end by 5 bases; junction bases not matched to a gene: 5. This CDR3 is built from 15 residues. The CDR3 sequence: CASSGLAGGGDTQYF. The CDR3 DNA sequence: TGTGCCAGCAGCGGTCTAGCGGGAGGAGGAGATACGCAGTATTTT.

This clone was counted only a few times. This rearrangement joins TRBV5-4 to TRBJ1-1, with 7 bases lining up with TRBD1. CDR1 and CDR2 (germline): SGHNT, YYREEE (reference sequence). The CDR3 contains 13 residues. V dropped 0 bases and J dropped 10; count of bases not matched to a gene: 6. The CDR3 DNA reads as TGTGCCAGCAGCTTGGAGGCCGACAGGGCAGCTTTCTTT. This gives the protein CASSLEADRAAFF.

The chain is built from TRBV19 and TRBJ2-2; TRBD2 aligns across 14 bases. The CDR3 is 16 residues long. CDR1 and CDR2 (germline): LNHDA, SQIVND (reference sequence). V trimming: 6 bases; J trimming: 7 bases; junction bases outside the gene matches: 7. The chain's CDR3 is CASSPGLAGDGGELFF. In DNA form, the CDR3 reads TGTGCCAGTAGCCCGGGACTAGCGGGAGACGGCGGGGAGCTGTTTTTT.

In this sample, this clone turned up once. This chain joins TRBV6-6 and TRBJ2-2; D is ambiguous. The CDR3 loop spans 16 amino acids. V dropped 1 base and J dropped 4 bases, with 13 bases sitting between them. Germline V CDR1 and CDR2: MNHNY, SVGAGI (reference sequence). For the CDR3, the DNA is TGTGCCAGCAGTTACTATCCCGTGATGTTCACCGGGGAGCTGTTTTTT. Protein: CASSYYPVMFTGELFF.